This T cell receptor (beta chain) was observed in a study of T cell changes during pregnancy in multiple sclerosis. The CDR3 runs 15 residues. V was pared by 3 bases and J by 7 bases, with 4 bases of the junction left unmatched. Germline V lookup: CDR1 MNHNY, CDR2 SVGAGI (reference sequence). Profiling relied on immunoSEQ multiplex PCR, and the TCRdb table lists in-frame clones only, not all of them. The table lists around 30,000 clones, around 89% of them singletons, with roughly 0.52% in the top ten. This specimen was CD4+ T cells from peripheral blood mononuclear cells, taken in the third trimester of pregnancy. The chain links TRBV6-6 to TRBJ2-1; 12 bases align to TRBD1. The TCR was taken from a female donor in good health, enrolled as a control in a pregnancy study. As DNA, the CDR3 is TGTGCCAGCAGTTATAGGGGACAGGGGGCGAATGAGCAGTTCTTC. Translating gives CASSYRGQGANEQFF.